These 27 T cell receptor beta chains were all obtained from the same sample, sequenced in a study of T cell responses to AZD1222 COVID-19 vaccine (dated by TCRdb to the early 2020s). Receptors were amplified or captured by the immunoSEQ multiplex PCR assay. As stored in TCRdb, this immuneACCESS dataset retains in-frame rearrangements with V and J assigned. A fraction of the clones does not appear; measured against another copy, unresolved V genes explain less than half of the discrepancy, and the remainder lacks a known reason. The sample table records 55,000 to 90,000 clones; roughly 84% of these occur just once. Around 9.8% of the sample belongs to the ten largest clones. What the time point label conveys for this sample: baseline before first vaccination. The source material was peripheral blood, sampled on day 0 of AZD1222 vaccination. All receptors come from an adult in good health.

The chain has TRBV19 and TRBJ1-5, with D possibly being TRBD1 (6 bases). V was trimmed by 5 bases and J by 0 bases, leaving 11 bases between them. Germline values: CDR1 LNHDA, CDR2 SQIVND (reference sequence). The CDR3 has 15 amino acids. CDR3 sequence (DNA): TGTGCCAGTAGTGACAGGACACCTAGCAATCAGCCCCAGCATTTT. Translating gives CASSDRTPSNQPQHF.

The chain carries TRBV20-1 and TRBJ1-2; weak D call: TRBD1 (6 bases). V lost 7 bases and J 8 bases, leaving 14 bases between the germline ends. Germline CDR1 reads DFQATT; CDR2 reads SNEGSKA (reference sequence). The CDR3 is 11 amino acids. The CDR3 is CSEGGAVGYTF. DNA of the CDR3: TGCAGTGAGGGGGGCGCAGTAGGCTACACCTTC.

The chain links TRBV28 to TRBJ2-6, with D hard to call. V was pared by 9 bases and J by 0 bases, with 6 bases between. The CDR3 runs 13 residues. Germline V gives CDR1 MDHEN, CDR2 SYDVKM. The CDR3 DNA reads TGTGCCAGTGTCCTCTCTGGGGCCAACGTCCTGACTTTC. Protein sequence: CASVLSGANVLTF. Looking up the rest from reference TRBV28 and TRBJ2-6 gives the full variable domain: DVKVTQSSRYLVKRTGEKVFLECVQDMDHENMFWYRQDPGLGLRLIYFSYDVKMKEKGDIPEGYSVSREKKERFSLILESASTNQTSMYLCASVLSGANVLTFGAGSRLTVL.

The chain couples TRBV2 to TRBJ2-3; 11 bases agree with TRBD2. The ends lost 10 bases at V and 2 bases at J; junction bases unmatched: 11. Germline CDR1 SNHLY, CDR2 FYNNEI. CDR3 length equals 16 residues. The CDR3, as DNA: TGTGCCACCACCAGGGGGACTAGCGGACTCACAGATACGCAGTATTTT. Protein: CATTRGTSGLTDTQYF.

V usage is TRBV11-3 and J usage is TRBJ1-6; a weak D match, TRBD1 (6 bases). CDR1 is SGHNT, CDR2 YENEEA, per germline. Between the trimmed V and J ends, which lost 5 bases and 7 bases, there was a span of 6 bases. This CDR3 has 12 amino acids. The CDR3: CASSDRNSPLHF. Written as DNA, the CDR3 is TGTGCCAGCAGCGACAGGAATTCACCCCTCCACTTT. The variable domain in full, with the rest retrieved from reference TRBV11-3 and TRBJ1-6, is EAGVVQSPRYKIIEKKQPVAFWCNPISGHNTLYWYLQNLGQGPELLIRYENEEAVDDSQLPKDRFSAERLKGVDSTLKIQPAELGDSAVYLCASSDRNSPLHFGNGTRLTVT.

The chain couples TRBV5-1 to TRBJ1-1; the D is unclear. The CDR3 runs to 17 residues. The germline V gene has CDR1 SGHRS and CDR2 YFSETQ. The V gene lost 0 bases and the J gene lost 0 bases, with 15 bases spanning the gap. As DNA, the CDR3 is TGCGCCAGCAGCTTGGGTAACAGTCCCCTTATGAACACTGAAGCTTTCTTT. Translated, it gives CASSLGNSPLMNTEAFF.

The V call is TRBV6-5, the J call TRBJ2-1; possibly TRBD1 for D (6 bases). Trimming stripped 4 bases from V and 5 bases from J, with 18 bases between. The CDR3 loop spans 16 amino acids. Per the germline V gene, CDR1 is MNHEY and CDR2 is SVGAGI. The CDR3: CASSSPSGTHNNEQFF. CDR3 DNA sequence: TGTGCCAGCAGTTCGCCCTCCGGGACACATAACAATGAGCAGTTCTTC.

The chain's CDR3 is CATAGERGRVGPGNEQYF. The CDR3 DNA sequence: TGTGCCACGGCCGGTGAGCGTGGCAGGGTAGGGCCTGGGAACGAGCAGTACTTC. This rearrangement joins TRBV7-9 to TRBJ2-7; maybe TRBD1 (5 bases). With 10 bases removed from V and 5 bases from J, the gap between germline ends came to 33 bases. This CDR3 contains 18 residues. Looked up from germline, CDR1 is SEHNR and CDR2 is FQNEAQ (reference sequence).

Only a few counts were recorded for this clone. The chain's CDR3 is CASSSTRGSYEQYF. The CDR3 DNA reads TGCGCCAGCAGCTCGACCAGGGGATCCTACGAGCAGTACTTC. The chain recombines TRBV5-1 with TRBJ2-7, with D possibly being TRBD1 (6 bases). V was cut by 3 bases and J by 1 base, with 11 bases left in between. Per the germline V gene, CDR1 is SGHRS and CDR2 is YFSETQ. This CDR3 region has 14 residues.

Here the CDR3 DNA reads TGTGCCTGGAGTACCGCCGGGACTAGCGACCGCACAGATACGCAGTATTTT. Protein sequence: CAWSTAGTSDRTDTQYF. The chain couples TRBV30 to TRBJ2-3; 10 bases are shared with TRBD2. CDR1 GTSNPN and CDR2 SVGIG come from the germline V gene (reference sequence). This CDR3 is 17 amino acids long. V dropped 2 bases and J dropped 1; count of bases not matched to a gene: 9.

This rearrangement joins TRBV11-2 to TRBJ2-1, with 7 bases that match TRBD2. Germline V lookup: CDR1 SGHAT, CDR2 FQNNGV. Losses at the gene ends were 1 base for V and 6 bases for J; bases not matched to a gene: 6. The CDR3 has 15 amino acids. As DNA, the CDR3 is TGTGCCAGCAGCTTAGCCCGGACTAGGATCAATGAGCAGTTCTTC. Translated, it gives CASSLARTRINEQFF.

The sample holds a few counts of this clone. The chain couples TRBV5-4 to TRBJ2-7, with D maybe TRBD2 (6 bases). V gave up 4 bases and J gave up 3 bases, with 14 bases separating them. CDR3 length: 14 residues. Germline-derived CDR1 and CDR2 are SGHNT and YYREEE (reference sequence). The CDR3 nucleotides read TGTGCCAGCAGCGATGCGGGACGAGTCTACGAGCAGTACTTC. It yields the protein CASSDAGRVYEQYF.

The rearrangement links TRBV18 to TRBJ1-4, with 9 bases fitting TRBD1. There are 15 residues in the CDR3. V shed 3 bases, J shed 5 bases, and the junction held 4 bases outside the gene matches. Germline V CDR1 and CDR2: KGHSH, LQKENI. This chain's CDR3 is CASSPNRGRNEKLFF. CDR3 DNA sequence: TGTGCCAGCTCACCTAACAGGGGGCGGAATGAAAAACTGTTTTTT.

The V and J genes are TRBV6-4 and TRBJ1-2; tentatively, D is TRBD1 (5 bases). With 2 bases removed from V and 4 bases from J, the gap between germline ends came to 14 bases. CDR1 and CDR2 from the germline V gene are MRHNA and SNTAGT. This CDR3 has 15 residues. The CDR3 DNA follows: TGTGCCAGCAGTGACGCACCAGGGCGGGCCTATGGCTACACCTTC. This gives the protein CASSDAPGRAYGYTF.

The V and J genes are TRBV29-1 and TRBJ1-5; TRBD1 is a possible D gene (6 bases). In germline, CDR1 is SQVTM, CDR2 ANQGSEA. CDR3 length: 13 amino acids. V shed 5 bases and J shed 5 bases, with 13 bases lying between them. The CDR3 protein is CSVRSGDHQPQHF. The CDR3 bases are TGCAGCGTTAGGTCAGGGGATCATCAGCCCCAGCATTTT.

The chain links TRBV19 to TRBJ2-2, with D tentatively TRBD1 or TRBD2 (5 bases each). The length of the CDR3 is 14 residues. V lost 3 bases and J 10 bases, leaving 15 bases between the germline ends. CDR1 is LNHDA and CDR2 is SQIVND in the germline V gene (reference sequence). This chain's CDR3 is CASSMARGAAELFF. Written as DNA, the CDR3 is TGTGCCAGTAGTATGGCCCGGGGCGCGGCGGAGCTGTTTTTT.

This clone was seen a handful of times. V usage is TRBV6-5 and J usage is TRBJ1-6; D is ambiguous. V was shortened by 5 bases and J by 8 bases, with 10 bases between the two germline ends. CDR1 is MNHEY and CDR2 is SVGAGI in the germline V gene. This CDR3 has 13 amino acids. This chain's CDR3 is CASSHRSYSPLHF. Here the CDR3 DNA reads TGTGCCAGCAGTCACCGAAGTTATTCACCCCTCCACTTT.

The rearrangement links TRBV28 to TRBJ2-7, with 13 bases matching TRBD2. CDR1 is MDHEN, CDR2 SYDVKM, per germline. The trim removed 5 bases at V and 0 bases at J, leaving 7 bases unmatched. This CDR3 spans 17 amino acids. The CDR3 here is CASSPPTSGGISYEQYF. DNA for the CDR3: TGTGCCAGCAGTCCCCCGACTAGCGGGGGGATCTCCTACGAGCAGTACTTC.

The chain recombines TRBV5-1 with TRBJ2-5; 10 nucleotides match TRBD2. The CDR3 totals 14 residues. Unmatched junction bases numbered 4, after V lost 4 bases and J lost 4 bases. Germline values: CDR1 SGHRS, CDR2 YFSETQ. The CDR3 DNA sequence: TGCGCCAGCAGCCCTGGACTAGCGGTAGAGACCCAGTACTTC. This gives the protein CASSPGLAVETQYF.

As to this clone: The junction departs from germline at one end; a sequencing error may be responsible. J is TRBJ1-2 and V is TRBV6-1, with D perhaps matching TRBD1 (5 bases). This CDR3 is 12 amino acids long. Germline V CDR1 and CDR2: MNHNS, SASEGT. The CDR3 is CASREGAGGYTF. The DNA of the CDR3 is TGTGCCAGCAGAGAAGGGGCGGGTGGCTACACCTTC.

CDR3 sequence reads: CASSLGQGKYGYTF. The CDR3 DNA reads TGTGCCAGCAGCTTAGGGCAAGGGAAATATGGCTACACCTTC. The rearrangement links TRBV7-2 to TRBJ1-2; D is unclear. Trimming removed 1 base at V and 5 bases at J, with 11 bases between. Per the germline V gene, CDR1 is SGHTA and CDR2 is FQGNSA. The CDR3 loop spans 14 amino acids.

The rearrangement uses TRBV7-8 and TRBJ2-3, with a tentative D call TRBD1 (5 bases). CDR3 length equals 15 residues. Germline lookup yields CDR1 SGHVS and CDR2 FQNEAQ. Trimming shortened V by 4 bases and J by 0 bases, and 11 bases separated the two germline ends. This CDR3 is CASSYRTASTDTQYF. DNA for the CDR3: TGTGCCAGCAGCTACAGGACGGCTAGCACAGATACGCAGTATTTT.

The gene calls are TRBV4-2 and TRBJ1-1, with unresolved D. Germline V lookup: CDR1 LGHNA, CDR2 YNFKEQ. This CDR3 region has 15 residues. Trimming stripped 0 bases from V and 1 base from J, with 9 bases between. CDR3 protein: CASSQDWRTNTEAFF. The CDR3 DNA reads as TGTGCCAGCAGCCAAGATTGGAGAACGAACACTGAAGCTTTCTTT.

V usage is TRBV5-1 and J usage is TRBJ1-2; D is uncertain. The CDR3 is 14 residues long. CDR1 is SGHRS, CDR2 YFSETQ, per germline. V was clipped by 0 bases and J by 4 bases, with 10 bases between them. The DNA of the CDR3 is TGCGCCAGCAGCTTGGCCGTCACAGTCTATGGCTACACCTTC. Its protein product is CASSLAVTVYGYTF.

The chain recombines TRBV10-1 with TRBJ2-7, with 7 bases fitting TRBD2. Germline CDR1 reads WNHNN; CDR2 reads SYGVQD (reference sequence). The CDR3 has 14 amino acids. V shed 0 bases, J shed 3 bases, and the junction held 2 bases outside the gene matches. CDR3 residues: CASSESGGSYEQYF. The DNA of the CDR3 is TGCGCCAGCAGTGAGTCGGGGGGGAGCTACGAGCAGTACTTC.

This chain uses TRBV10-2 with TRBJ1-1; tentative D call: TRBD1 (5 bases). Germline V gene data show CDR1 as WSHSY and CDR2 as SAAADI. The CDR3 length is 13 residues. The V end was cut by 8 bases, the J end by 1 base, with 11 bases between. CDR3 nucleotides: TGCGCCAGCGCTACAGGAAAGAACACTGAAGCTTTCTTT. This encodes CASATGKNTEAFF.

In nucleotides, the CDR3 is TGTGCCAGCAGCCCTACGCAGGGGTCGGGGCCCCTCCACTTT. It is translated as CASSPTQGSGPLHF. This sequence joins TRBV7-2 and TRBJ1-6, with D perhaps matching TRBD1 (6 bases). Trimming pared 5 bases from V and 13 bases from J, leaving 18 bases between. Germline V gene data show CDR1 as SGHTA and CDR2 as FQGNSA. This CDR3 region has 14 residues.